What follows are 25 T cell receptor beta chains derived from one specimen sequenced in a study of T cells in Graves' hyperthyroidism and ophthalmopathy. Amplification of TCR beta CDR3 regions used RNA as the template. HTBI primers were used for first-round RT-PCR of the TCR CDR3. Using its own MiXCR run on the multiplex PCR reads, TCRdb lists one record per CDR3 protein. The profile shows fewer than 350,000 distinct CDR3 sequences, roughly a fifth of them singletons. The sample consisted of blood. The receptors originated from a man aged 50 or older with Graves' ophthalmopathy.

V usage is TRBV20-1 and J usage is TRBJ2-2; D unclear. V lost 4 bases and J 2 bases, leaving 11 bases between the germline ends. In germline, CDR1 is DFQATT, CDR2 SNEGSKA (reference sequence). CDR3 length: 14 amino acids. The chain's CDR3 is CSATRMDNTGELFF. For the CDR3, the DNA is TGCAGTGCTACAAGAATGGATAACACCGGGGAGCTGTTTTTT.

This clonotype was counted between two and nine times. V and J are TRBV7-3 and TRBJ2-5; 9 bases are shared with TRBD2. Germline loops: CDR1 SGHTA, CDR2 FQGTGA. J lost 5 bases, V lost 5 bases, and 6 bases had no gene match. The CDR3 consists of 14 residues. The CDR3 DNA reads TGTGCCAGCAGCGCCTCAGCGGGGGGTGAGACCCAGTACTTC. Translated: CASSASAGGETQYF. The entire variable domain, with the rest obtained from reference TRBV7-3 and TRBJ2-5, is as follows: GAGVSQTPSNKVTEKGKYVELRCDPISGHTALYWYRQSLGQGPEFLIYFQGTGAADDSGLPNDRFFAVRPEGSVSTLKIQRTERGDSAVYLCASSASAGGETQYFGPGTRLLVL.

This clonotype is a singleton in its sample. The V and J genes are TRBV5-1 and TRBJ2-2; TRBD1 agrees at 7 bases. The CDR3 contains 15 residues. With 4 bases clipped from V and 2 bases from J, the junction kept 5 bases outside the gene matches. The germline CDR1 and CDR2 sequences are SGHRS and YFSETQ. CDR3 nucleotides: TGCGCCAGCAGCACGGACAGGCGTAACACCGGGGAGCTGTTTTTT. It codes for CASSTDRRNTGELFF.

This clonotype was seen more than once but under ten times. The chain has TRBV5-8 and TRBJ2-3; 7 nucleotides align to TRBD2. CDR1 SGHTS and CDR2 YDEGEE come from the germline V gene. The CDR3 has 16 amino acids. V lost 0 bases to trimming and J lost 4 bases; unmatched junction nucleotides: 8. For the CDR3, the DNA is TGTGCCAGCAGCTTGGCGGGAGGTAGGGGCGCAGATACGCAGTATTTT. Amino acids: CASSLAGGRGADTQYF.

This clonotype was seen only a few times. The chain employs TRBV5-6 and TRBJ2-5; D remains ambiguous. CDR1 and CDR2 from the germline V gene are SGHDT and YYEEEE. The ends were cut back, 1 base at V and 5 bases at J, with 9 bases in the middle. This CDR3 contains 13 residues. Here the CDR3 DNA reads TGTGCCAGCAGCTTGACGGCCTGGGAGACCCAGTACTTC. Protein product: CASSLTAWETQYF.

The chain joins TRBV3-1 to TRBJ2-7; TRBD2 might be the D (6 bases). The CDR3 covers 15 residues. Germline V gives CDR1 LGHDT, CDR2 YNNKEL (reference sequence). The V and J ends lost 1 base and 0 bases respectively, with 10 bases between them. CDR3 sequence reads: CASSQGIADSYEQYF. CDR3 in DNA: TGTGCCAGCAGCCAAGGTATAGCGGACTCCTACGAGCAGTACTTC.

Points on this clonotype: One end of the junction varies from germline; a read error may be responsible. The V gene is TRBV5-4, the J gene TRBJ2-7; TRBD1 agrees at 9 bases. CDR3 length: 16 residues. In germline, CDR1 is SGHNT, CDR2 YYREEE (reference sequence). The CDR3 bases are TGCGCCAGCAGCGATGTCCGGACAGGGGTTTTCTACGAGCAGTGCTTC. It is translated as CASSDVRTGVFYEQCF.

V usage is TRBV3-1 and J usage is TRBJ1-2, with D perhaps TRBD1 (5 bases). This CDR3 has 14 amino acids. Germline values: CDR1 LGHDT, CDR2 YNNKEL (reference sequence). V gave up 4 bases and J gave up 2 bases, with 11 bases separating them. The CDR3: CASSPKQENYGYTF. The CDR3 DNA reads TGTGCCAGCAGCCCAAAACAGGAGAACTATGGCTACACCTTC.

This sequence joins TRBV19 and TRBJ2-7, with 8 bases fitting TRBD2. The J call is in doubt because the DNA end fits TRBJ2-1 better. From germline, CDR1 is LNHDA and CDR2 SQIVND (reference sequence). The length of the CDR3 is 15 residues. The CDR3 spells CASRMGPGLVYEQFF. The CDR3 DNA reads as TGTGCCAGTCGCATGGGTCCGGGACTAGTATACGAGCAGTTCTTC.

The rearrangement links TRBV7-2 to TRBJ1-1; D not certain. Trimming took off 8 bases at V and 0 bases at J, with 16 bases between the two ends. Germline values: CDR1 SGHTA, CDR2 FQGNSA. The CDR3 extends over 15 amino acids. The CDR3 loop is CASLVVGFMNTEAFF. In DNA form, the CDR3 reads TGTGCCAGCCTCGTAGTCGGTTTTATGAACACTGAAGCTTTCTTT.

This clonotype appeared many times. The chain employs TRBV7-9 and TRBJ1-1; 7 bases align to TRBD1. V lost 3 bases, J lost 4 bases, and 2 bases stayed unmatched. CDR1 is SEHNR and CDR2 is FQNEAQ in the germline V gene (reference sequence). This CDR3 has 13 amino acids. CDR3 bases: TGTGCCAGCAGCTTCCGACAGGGCACTGAAGCTTTCTTT. This encodes CASSFRQGTEAFF. The whole variable domain, remainder taken from reference TRBV7-9 and TRBJ1-1, is DTGVSQNPRHKITKRGQNVTFRCDPISEHNRLYWYRQTLGQGPEFLTYFQNEAQLEKSRLLSDRFSAERPKGSFSTLEIQRTEQGDSAMYLCASSFRQGTEAFFGQGTRLTVV.

The V and J genes are TRBV4-1 and TRBJ2-5, with TRBD2 matching over 12 bases. The CDR3 has 17 amino acids. Looked up from germline, CDR1 is MGHRA and CDR2 is YSYEKL. Unmatched junction bases numbered 9, after V lost 1 base and J lost 6 bases. As DNA, the CDR3 is TGCGCCAGCAGCCAAGGACTAGCGGGAGATAAGGCGAAGACCCAGTACTTC. Protein: CASSQGLAGDKAKTQYF.

CDR3 bases: TGTGCCAGCAGTTGGATCTATGGCTACACCTTC. Protein product: CASSWIYGYTF. The chain joins TRBV28 to TRBJ1-2; D is ambiguous. The ends were cut back, 4 bases at V and 4 bases at J, with 4 bases in the middle. In germline, CDR1 is MDHEN, CDR2 SYDVKM. The CDR3 sequence is 11 residues long.

This chain connects TRBV20-1 to TRBJ2-3, with D possibly TRBD1 on 7 matching bases. Trimming took 2 bases from V and 3 from J, leaving 27 bases between them. This CDR3 is built from 19 residues. Germline V gene lookup returns CDR1 DFQATT and CDR2 SNEGSKA (reference sequence). CDR3 DNA sequence: TGCAGTGCTAGAACATTGCGTCAGAGTGAGGGGGCGGGAACAGATACGCAGTATTTT. Its protein is CSARTLRQSEGAGTDTQYF.

The J gene is TRBJ1-2, the V gene TRBV6-1, with D maybe TRBD1 (6 bases). CDR3 length: 16 amino acids. CDR1 and CDR2 from the germline V gene are MNHNS and SASEGT. Between the trimmed V and J ends, which lost 5 bases and 6 bases, there was a span of 22 bases. The CDR3 DNA follows: TGTGCCAGCAGTCTATCGACCCCGCCAGGGGACCATGGCTACACCTTC. Amino acids: CASSLSTPPGDHGYTF.

V usage is TRBV19 and J usage is TRBJ1-1; D is perhaps TRBD1 (6 bases). Trimming took off 3 bases at V and 2 bases at J, with 19 bases between the two ends. CDR3 length equals 17 residues. CDR1 LNHDA and CDR2 SQIVND come from the germline V gene (reference sequence). Written as DNA, the CDR3 is TGTGCCAGTAGTATTCCGACGGGGCAGGGGTTTAACACTGAAGCTTTCTTT. This encodes CASSIPTGQGFNTEAFF.

This clonotype was counted a few times. The chain is built from TRBV5-1 and TRBJ1-2, with 7 bases fitting TRBD1. V shed 0 bases and J 4 bases; nucleotides not matched to a gene: 6. Germline CDR1 is SGHRS and CDR2 is YFSETQ. The CDR3 spans 15 residues. Here the CDR3 reads CASSLADRVFYGYTF. The CDR3, as DNA: TGCGCCAGCAGCTTGGCAGACAGGGTTTTCTATGGCTACACCTTC.

This clonotype occurred a few times. V usage is TRBV5-6 and J usage is TRBJ1-4; D ambiguous. Trimming left V 4 bases short and J 8 bases short, with 15 bases between. Germline V gene lookup returns CDR1 SGHDT and CDR2 YYEEEE. The CDR3 covers 14 residues. The CDR3, as DNA: TGTGCCAGCAGCCCACCAGGAAGTGGGGAAAAACTGTTTTTT. Translated: CASSPPGSGEKLFF.

This clonotype was found many times. The CDR3 region has the DNA TGCAGTGCTAGAGGATACAGGGGGAACACTGAAGCTTTCTTT. This encodes CSARGYRGNTEAFF. This chain links TRBV20-1 with TRBJ1-1; TRBD1 matches 7 bases. The CDR3 loop spans 14 amino acids. V lost 1 base, J lost 1 base, and 3 bases stayed unmatched. From germline, CDR1 is DFQATT and CDR2 SNEGSKA (reference sequence).

The chain links TRBV20-1 to TRBJ2-3; D perhaps matches TRBD2 (6 bases). The germline V gene encodes CDR1 DFQATT and CDR2 SNEGSKA (reference sequence). V lost 4 bases and J 5 bases, leaving 13 bases between the germline ends. This CDR3 is built from 13 residues. CDR3 coding DNA: TGCAGTGCTACGGGACTCTTAGGAGATACGCAGTATTTT. Amino acid sequence: CSATGLLGDTQYF.

The table lists this clonotype with many counts. The chain is built from TRBV12-3 or TRBV12-4 and TRBJ1-6; possibly TRBD1 for D (5 bases). The ends were cut back, 2 bases at V and 9 bases at J, with 14 bases in the middle. The CDR3 length is 15 residues. CDR3 coding DNA: TGTGCCAGCAGTTTAAGGGGCGGGATGGGTTCACCCCTCCACTTT. Translating gives CASSLRGGMGSPLHF.

This clonotype was picked up many times. The rearrangement uses TRBV2 and TRBJ1-2; 10 bases agree with TRBD1. The CDR3 contains 13 residues. Germline V lookup: CDR1 SNHLY, CDR2 FYNNEI. With V trimmed by 6 bases and J by 5 bases, 3 bases remained unmatched. The CDR3 loop reads CASRLGQGYGYTF. In DNA form, the CDR3 reads TGTGCCAGCAGACTGGGACAGGGGTATGGCTACACCTTC.

This clonotype was recorded at least ten times. The chain links TRBV7-9 to TRBJ1-4; TRBD1 agrees at 9 bases. Germline lookup yields CDR1 SEHNR and CDR2 FQNEAQ (reference sequence). The V segment lost 4 bases and the J segment 5 bases; nucleotides outside the gene matches: 8. This CDR3 is built from 16 residues. In DNA, the CDR3 is TGTGCCAGCAGCTCAGCCGCCGGGACAGGGAATGAAAAACTGTTTTTT. This encodes CASSSAAGTGNEKLFF.

This clonotype was detected ten times or more. The rearrangement joins TRBV7-2 to TRBJ2-7; D is undetermined. V was cut by 3 bases and J by 4 bases, with 10 bases left in between. CDR3 length: 13 amino acids. From germline, CDR1 is SGHTA and CDR2 FQGNSA. The CDR3 spells CASSFYPSYEQYF. DNA for the CDR3: TGTGCCAGCAGCTTTTATCCCAGTTACGAGCAGTACTTC. Together with reference TRBV7-2 and TRBJ2-7, the CDR3 gives the full variable domain: GAGVSQSPSNKVTEKGKDVELRCDPISGHTALYWYRQSLGQGLEFLIYFQGNSAPDKSGLPSDRFSAERTGGSVSTLTIQRTQQEDSAVYLCASSFYPSYEQYFGPGTRLTVT.

V is TRBV4-1 and J is TRBJ1-5; 7 nucleotides agree with TRBD1. With V trimmed by 0 bases and J by 6 bases, 8 bases remained unmatched. The CDR3 runs to 16 residues. Germline loops: CDR1 MGHRA, CDR2 YSYEKL. CDR3 bases: TGCGCCAGCAGCCAAGATGGGGCAGGGGGGCCTCAGCCCCAGCATTTT. It translates to CASSQDGAGGPQPQHF.